This TCR beta chain was sequenced during a study of T cells in Graves' hyperthyroidism and ophthalmopathy (dated by TCRdb to about 2019). Some background on the complete study: Peripheral blood samples were taken at the time of initial diagnosis, prior to any treatment. An independent validation cohort of fewer than 20 hyperthyroidism patients and approximately 17 patients who later progressed to ophthalmopathy tested prospective prediction of ophthalmopathy. Following sampling, methimazole starting at 30 mg daily was given to hyperthyroidism patients, and high-dose intravenous methylprednisolone was given to ophthalmopathy patients. In addition, the study compared T-cell repertoires in thyroid tissue and in blood from roughly six Graves' hyperthyroidism patients. The 90 to 100 discovery patients were randomly split 7:3 into training and test sets. TCR V-J signatures able to tell the groups apart were searched for in a discovery cohort of approximately 95 patients, of whom roughly 42 had Graves' ophthalmopathy and under 65 had stable Graves' hyperthyroidism. The paper reports TCR Vbeta CDR3 sequencing of over 130 peripheral blood samples: some 41 ophthalmopathy, under 80 hyperthyroidism and around 17 progressor patients.

The study at large found these results: Blood samples also contained most of the expanded thyroid clonotypes (frequency above 0.001), which suggests that blood repertoires may reflect thyroid immune responses. No statistical method was used to fix the sample size in advance, and group allocation was not hidden from the investigators. A model built on a 13 V-J signature distinguished ophthalmopathy from stable hyperthyroidism, reaching roughly 88% sensitivity and around 81% specificity in cross-validation and 80%/75% in testing. In validation, the model predicted progression to ophthalmopathy a median of about 6.8 months before onset, with roughly 71% sensitivity and nearly 75% specificity.

On this clonotype: It lacks a known antigen. It may be a read error: a sequence one base away is much more abundant.

Stable Graves' hyperthyroidism was defined as the absence of progression to ophthalmopathy over 18 months of follow-up. The hyperthyroidism patients were between 18 and 65 years old and newly diagnosed, with a disease duration of less than 2 months. Exclusion was applied to patients with uncontrolled infections, other autoimmune diseases, pregnancy or lactation. Diagnoses were established on the basis of clinical symptoms, serum thyroxine and TRAb, thyroid ultrasound, and orbital computed tomography. Ficoll-Paque density gradient centrifugation was used to isolate PBMCs from around 10 ml of fresh peripheral blood. Total RNA was extracted with Trizol reagent, and quality was checked on an Agilent 2100 Bioanalyzer. The CDR3 runs 16 residues from the cysteine to the phenylalanine. Only CDR3 DNA is held: 48 bases, read in frame from base 1. CDR1 and CDR2 are read off the germline V gene as KGHSH and LQKENI. Cut back by 3 bases and 7 bases, the V and J ends lie 16 bases apart.

The TCR beta CDR3 regions were amplified from RNA transcripts. The TCR CDR3 was subjected to a first round of RT-PCR using the HTBI primer set and the Qiagen OneStep RT-PCR kit. Libraries were constructed in a second round of multiplex PCR, after which size selection and purification were carried out. The libraries were sequenced on an Illumina HiSeq2000 using paired-end 100 bp reads. The original methods were these. SOAPnuke was used to process the raw data, removing reads that contained adapters or uncalled bases, had a mean Phred below 15, or lacked an exact match to the constant primer or identifier. COPE v1.2.5 was used to merge high-quality paired reads, and clonotypes were defined as unique nucleotide sequences. MiTCR v1.1 was used to align clonotypes to the IMGT TRBV, TRBD and TRBJ reference segments. Analysis was restricted to V-J combinations with a frequency above 0.0001, which covered 99% to 99.2% of repertoires. A TCS score was defined as the ratio of F50 (clonal expansion) to E x V (chaos), with BLOSUM62-based TCRdist applied between CDR3 peptides within each V-J. Welch's t-statistics and random forest reduced fewer than 600 V-J features to roughly 13, which were used in a naive Bayes classifier (R e1071). The public reads were run again by TCRdb, first through fastp at Q25 and then through MiXCR, and only productive beta chains were kept. Here each entry gathers all rows of one CDR3 protein and keeps the most common genes and DNA. TCRdb's processing, not the authors' own work, is the source of the V and J calls. The sample table records more than 550,000 distinct CDR3 sequences; around 16% of these occur just once. Roughly 16% of the sample goes to the ten largest clones.

The receptor was derived from a man aged 50 or older with Graves' hyperthyroidism. The sequence joins TRBV18 to TRBJ1-6, with a weak D call of TRBD1 (6 bases match). Sequenced input: blood. Here is the DNA: TGTGCCAGCTCACCTCAGGAGGCAGGGGCAAATTCACCCCTCCACTTT. Its translation reads: CASSPQEAGANSPLHF.